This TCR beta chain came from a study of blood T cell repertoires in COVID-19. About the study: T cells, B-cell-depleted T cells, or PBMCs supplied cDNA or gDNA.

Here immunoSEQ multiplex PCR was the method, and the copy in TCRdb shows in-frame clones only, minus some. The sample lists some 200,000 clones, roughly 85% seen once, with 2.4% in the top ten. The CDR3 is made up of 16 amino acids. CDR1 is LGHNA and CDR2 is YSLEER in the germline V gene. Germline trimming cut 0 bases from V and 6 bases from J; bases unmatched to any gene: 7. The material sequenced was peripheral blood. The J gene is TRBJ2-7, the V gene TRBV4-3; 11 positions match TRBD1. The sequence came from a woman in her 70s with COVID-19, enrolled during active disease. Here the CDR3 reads CASSQEARTGGSEQYF. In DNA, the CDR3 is TGCGCCAGCAGCCAAGAAGCGAGGACAGGGGGCTCCGAGCAGTACTTC.